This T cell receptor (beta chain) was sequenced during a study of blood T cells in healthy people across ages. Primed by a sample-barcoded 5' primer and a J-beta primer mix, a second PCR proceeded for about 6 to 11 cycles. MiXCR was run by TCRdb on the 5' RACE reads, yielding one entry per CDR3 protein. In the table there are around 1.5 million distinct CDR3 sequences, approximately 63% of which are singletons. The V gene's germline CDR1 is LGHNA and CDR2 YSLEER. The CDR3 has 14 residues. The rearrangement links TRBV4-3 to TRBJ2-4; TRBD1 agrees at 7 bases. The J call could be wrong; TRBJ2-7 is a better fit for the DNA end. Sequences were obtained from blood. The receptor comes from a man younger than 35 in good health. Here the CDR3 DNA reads TGCGCCAGCAGCCAAGTGAACAGGGGAGACGAGCAGTACTTC. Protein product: CASSQVNRGDEQYF.